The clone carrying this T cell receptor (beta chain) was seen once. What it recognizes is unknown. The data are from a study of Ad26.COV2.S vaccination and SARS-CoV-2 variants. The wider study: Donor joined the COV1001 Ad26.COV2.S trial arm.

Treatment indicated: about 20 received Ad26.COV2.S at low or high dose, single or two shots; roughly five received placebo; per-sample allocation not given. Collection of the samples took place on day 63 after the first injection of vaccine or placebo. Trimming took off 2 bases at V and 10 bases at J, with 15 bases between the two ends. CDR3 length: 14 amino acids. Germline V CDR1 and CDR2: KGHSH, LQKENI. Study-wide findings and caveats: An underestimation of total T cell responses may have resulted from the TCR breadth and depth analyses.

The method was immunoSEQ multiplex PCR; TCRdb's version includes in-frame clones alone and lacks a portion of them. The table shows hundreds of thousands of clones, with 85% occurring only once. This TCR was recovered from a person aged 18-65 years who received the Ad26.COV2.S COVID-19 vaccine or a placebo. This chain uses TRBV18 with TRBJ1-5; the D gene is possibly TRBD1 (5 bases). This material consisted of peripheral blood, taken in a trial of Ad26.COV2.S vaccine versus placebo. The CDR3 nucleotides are TGTGCCAGCTCACCAATCAGGGAAACGTCACCCCAGCATTTT. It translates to CASSPIRETSPQHF.